This entry is about one TCR beta chain. The data derive from a study of blood T cell repertoires in COVID-19. Study details: Specimens from acute and convalescent COVID-19 originated in the United States, Italy and Spain. PBMCs, B-cell-depleted T cells, or T cells were the source of the cDNA or gDNA that made up the material.

Original analysis: Quantification of nucleated cells was approximated via reference gene primer amplification. Libraries were prepared by immunoSEQ multiplex PCR; TCRdb keeps only in-frame clonotypes and omits some of them. Clonal size and the V and J genes are those of that table, whereas D and trimming came from the DNA. The profile shows approximately 150,000 clones, 80% to 90% of them singletons. Trimming removed 3 bases from V and 1 base from J; junction bases left unmatched: 5. There are 16 residues in the CDR3. Per germline, CDR1 GTSNPN and CDR2 SVGIG (reference sequence). The material sequenced was peripheral blood. The sequence was obtained from a man aged 45-60 years who had recovered from COVID-19. The J gene is TRBJ2-5, the V gene TRBV30, with 13 bases matching TRBD2. CDR3 loop: CAWRWGTSGTQETQYF. CDR3 nucleotide sequence: TGTGCCTGGAGGTGGGGGACTAGCGGGACCCAAGAGACCCAGTACTTC.